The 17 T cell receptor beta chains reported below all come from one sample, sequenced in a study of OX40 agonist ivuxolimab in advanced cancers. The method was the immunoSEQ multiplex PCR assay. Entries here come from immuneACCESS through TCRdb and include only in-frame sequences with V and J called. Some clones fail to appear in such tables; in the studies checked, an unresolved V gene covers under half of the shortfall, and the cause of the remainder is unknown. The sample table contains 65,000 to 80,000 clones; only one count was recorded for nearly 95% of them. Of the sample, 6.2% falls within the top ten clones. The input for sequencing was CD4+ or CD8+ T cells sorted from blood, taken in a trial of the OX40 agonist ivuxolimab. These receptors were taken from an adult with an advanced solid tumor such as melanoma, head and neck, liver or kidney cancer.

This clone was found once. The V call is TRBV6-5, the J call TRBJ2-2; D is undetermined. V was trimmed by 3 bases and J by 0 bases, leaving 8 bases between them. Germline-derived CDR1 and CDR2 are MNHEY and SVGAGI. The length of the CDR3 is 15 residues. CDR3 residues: CASSYSPTNTGELFF. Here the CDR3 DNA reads TGTGCCAGCAGTTATAGTCCGACGAACACCGGGGAGCTGTTTTTT.

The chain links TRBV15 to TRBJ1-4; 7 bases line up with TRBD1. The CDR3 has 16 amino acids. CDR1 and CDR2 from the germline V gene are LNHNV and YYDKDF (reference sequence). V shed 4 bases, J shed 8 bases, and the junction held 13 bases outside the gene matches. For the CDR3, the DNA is TGTGCCACCAGCACCAAAAGACAGGGTCCGGGGGAAAAACTGTTTTTT. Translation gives CATSTKRQGPGEKLFF.

The CDR3 spells CASSYSSRTYGYTF. The CDR3 nucleotides read TGTGCCAGCAGTTACAGCTCCAGGACCTATGGCTACACCTTC. The V gene is TRBV6-5, the J gene TRBJ1-2; D unclear. Germline V CDR1 and CDR2: MNHEY, SVGAGI. This CDR3 region has 14 residues. Deletions cut 2 bases from V and 4 bases from J, with 11 bases between.

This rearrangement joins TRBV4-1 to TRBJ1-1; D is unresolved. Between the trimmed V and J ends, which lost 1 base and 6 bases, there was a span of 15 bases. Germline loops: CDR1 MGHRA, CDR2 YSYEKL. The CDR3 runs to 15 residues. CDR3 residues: CASSQAVWSGSEAFF. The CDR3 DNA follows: TGCGCCAGCAGCCAAGCCGTTTGGTCAGGATCTGAAGCTTTCTTT.

CDR3 sequence reads: CSVPPGGATISYNEQFF. Here the CDR3 DNA reads TGCAGCGTACCCCCGGGCGGGGCGACGATCTCCTACAATGAGCAGTTCTTC. V usage is TRBV29-1 and J usage is TRBJ2-1; weak D call: TRBD2 (6 bases). The germline gives CDR1 SQVTM, CDR2 ANQGSEA. With 6 bases removed from V and 0 bases from J, the gap between germline ends came to 21 bases. The CDR3 runs 17 residues.

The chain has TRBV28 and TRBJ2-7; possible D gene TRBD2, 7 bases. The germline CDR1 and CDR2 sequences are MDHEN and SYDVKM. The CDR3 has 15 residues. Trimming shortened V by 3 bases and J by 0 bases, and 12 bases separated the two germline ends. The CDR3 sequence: CASSFGGPISYEQYF. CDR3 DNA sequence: TGTGCCAGCAGTTTCGGGGGGCCGATCTCCTACGAGCAGTACTTC.

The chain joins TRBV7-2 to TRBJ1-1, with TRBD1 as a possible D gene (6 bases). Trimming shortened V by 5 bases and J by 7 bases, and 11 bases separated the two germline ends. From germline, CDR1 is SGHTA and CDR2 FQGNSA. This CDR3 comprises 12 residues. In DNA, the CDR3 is TGTGCCAGCAGCCCAGGGGTAGGTGAAGCTTTCTTT. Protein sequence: CASSPGVGEAFF.

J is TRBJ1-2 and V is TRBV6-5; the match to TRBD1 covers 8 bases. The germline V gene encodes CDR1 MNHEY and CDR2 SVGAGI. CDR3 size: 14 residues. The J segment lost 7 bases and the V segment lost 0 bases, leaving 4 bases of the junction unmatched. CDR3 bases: TGTGCCAGCAGTTACTCCCCAGGGGGCTCTGGCTACACCTTC. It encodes CASSYSPGGSGYTF.

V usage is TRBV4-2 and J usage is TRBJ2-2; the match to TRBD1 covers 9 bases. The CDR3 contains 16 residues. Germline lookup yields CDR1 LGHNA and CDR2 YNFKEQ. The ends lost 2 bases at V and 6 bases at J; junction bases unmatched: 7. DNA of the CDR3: TGTGCCAGCAGCCAACGGGGGGACAGGGATCCCGGGGAGCTGTTTTTT. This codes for CASSQRGDRDPGELFF.

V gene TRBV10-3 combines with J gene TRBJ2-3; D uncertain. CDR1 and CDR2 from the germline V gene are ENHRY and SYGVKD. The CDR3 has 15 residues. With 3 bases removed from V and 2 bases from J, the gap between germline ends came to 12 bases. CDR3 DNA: TGTGCCATCAGTGACCTACAGATCAACACAGATACGCAGTATTTT. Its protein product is CAISDLQINTDTQYF.

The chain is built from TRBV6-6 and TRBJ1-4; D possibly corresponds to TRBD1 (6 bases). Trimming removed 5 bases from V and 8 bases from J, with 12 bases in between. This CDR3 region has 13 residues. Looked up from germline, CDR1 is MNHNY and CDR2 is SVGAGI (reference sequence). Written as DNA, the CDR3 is TGTGCCAGCAGTACGGGGGCAAGGGAAAAACTGTTTTTT. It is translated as CASSTGAREKLFF.

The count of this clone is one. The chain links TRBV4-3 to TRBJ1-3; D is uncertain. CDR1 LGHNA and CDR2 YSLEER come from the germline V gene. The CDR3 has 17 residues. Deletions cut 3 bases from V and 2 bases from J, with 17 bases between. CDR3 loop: CASSHTPTGNTGNTIYF. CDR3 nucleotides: TGCGCCAGCAGCCACACCCCGACGGGGAACACTGGAAACACCATATATTTT.

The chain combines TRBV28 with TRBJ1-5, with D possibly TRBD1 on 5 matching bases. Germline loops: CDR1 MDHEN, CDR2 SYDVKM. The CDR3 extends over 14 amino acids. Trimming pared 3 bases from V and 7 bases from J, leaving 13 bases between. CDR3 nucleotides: TGTGCCAGCAGTTTCTCGACAGAAGGGCAGCCCCAGCATTTT. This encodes CASSFSTEGQPQHF.

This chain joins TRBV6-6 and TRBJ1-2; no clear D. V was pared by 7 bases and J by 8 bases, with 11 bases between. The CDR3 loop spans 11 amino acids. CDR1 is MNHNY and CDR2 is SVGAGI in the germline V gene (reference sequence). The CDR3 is CASTDGGGYTF. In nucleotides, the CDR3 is TGTGCCAGCACTGACGGAGGAGGCTACACCTTC.

The CDR3 DNA reads as TGTGCCAGCACCCTTGGGACTAGCGGGGGGGCCATCGCAGATACGCAGTATTTT. This sequence encodes CASTLGTSGGAIADTQYF. The chain is built from TRBV28 and TRBJ2-3; 16 bases agree with TRBD2. The CDR3 contains 18 residues. Germline CDR1 is MDHEN and CDR2 is SYDVKM. V was clipped by 7 bases and J by 4 bases; unmatched bases: 11.

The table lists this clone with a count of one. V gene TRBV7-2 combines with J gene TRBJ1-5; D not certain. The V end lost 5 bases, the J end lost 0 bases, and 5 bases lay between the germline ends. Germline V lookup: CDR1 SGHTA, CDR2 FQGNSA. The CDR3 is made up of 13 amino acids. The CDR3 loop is CASSPYSNQPQHF. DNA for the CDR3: TGTGCCAGCAGCCCTTATAGCAATCAGCCCCAGCATTTT.

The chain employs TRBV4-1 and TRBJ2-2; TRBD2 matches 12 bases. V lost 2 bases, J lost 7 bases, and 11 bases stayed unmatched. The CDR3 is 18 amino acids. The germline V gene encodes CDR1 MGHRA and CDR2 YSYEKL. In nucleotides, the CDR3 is TGCGCCAGCAGCCAACGTGCTAGCGGGGGGGCCGTGGTCGGGGAGCTGTTTTTT. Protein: CASSQRASGGAVVGELFF.